One and the same sample provided the 9 T cell receptor beta chains below, sequenced in a study of CD8+ T cells in alopecia areata. After isolation, RNA underwent reverse transcription to generate cDNA as the sequencing template. Clones were sequenced by immunoSEQ multiplex PCR, and TCRdb holds only the in-frame ones, with some missing. The sample includes about 150,000 clones, about 53% of them seen just once. Material: CD8+ T cells sorted from blood, obtained at week 0. These receptors all come from a human donor with alopecia areata.

The rearrangement uses TRBV30 and TRBJ1-1, with D possibly TRBD1 on 6 matching bases. V lost 3 bases, J lost 0 bases, and 11 bases lay in between. The CDR3 has 14 amino acids. The germline CDR1 and CDR2 sequences are GTSNPN and SVGIG (reference sequence). CDR3 nucleotides: TGTGCCTGGAGCCTCGGACAGCTGAACACTGAAGCTTTCTTT. This sequence encodes CAWSLGQLNTEAFF.

The J gene is TRBJ2-1, the V gene TRBV7-9; 9 bases are shared with TRBD2. CDR1 and CDR2 (germline): SEHNR, FQNEAQ (reference sequence). J gave up 7 bases and V 4 bases, and 11 bases lay outside the gene matches. CDR3 length: 16 residues. The CDR3 loop reads CASSYPPGLAVNEQFF. The CDR3 DNA sequence: TGTGCCAGCAGCTACCCCCCGGGACTAGCAGTAAATGAGCAGTTCTTC.

This clone occurred a few times. The chain employs TRBV19 and TRBJ2-3; 8 nucleotides align to TRBD1. This CDR3 spans 12 amino acids. Looked up from germline, CDR1 is LNHDA and CDR2 is SQIVND (reference sequence). V shed 7 bases, J shed 11 bases, and the junction held 8 bases outside the gene matches. The DNA of the CDR3 is TGTGCCAGTACCCCAGGGGGCCCGGTGCAGTATTTT. Translated, it gives CASTPGGPVQYF.

This clone was seen a handful of times. The chain carries TRBV19 and TRBJ1-1; perhaps TRBD1 as D (6 bases). Trimming shortened V by 7 bases and J by 7 bases, and 19 bases separated the two germline ends. This CDR3 spans 14 amino acids. Germline values: CDR1 LNHDA, CDR2 SQIVND (reference sequence). The CDR3 sequence: CASTPTGPAGEAFF. The CDR3 region has the DNA TGTGCCAGTACCCCTACAGGGCCGGCGGGTGAAGCTTTCTTT.

The V call is TRBV14, the J call TRBJ1-2; 9 nucleotides line up with TRBD1. This CDR3 has 15 amino acids. Per germline, CDR1 SGHDN and CDR2 FVKESK. V gave up 1 base and J gave up 5 bases; unmatched junction bases: 5. The CDR3 nucleotides are TGTGCCAGCAGCCAAGCACAGGGGGCGCGGTATGGCTACACCTTC. It yields the protein CASSQAQGARYGYTF.

The chain employs TRBV15 and TRBJ2-2; 9 bases align to TRBD1. The CDR3 consists of 12 residues. Germline V gene lookup returns CDR1 LNHNV and CDR2 YYDKDF (reference sequence). J lost 9 bases, V lost 8 bases, and 4 bases had no gene match. This CDR3 reads CATADRGWELFF. CDR3 bases: TGTGCCACCGCGGACAGGGGATGGGAGCTGTTTTTT. Combining the CDR3 with reference TRBV15 and TRBJ2-2 gives the whole variable domain DAMVIQNPRYQVTQFGKPVTLSCSQTLNHNVMYWYQQKSSQAPKLLFHYYDKDFNNEADTPDNFQSRRPNTSFCFLDIRSPGLGDTAMYLCATADRGWELFFGEGSRLTVL.

In its sample, this clone was seen a few times. The genes are TRBV29-1 and TRBJ2-2, with TRBD1 as a possible D gene (5 bases). Per the germline V gene, CDR1 is SQVTM and CDR2 is ANQGSEA. With 8 bases removed from V and 1 base from J, the gap between germline ends came to 11 bases. The CDR3 totals 13 residues. CDR3 coding DNA: TGCAGCCCCAGAACAGGGAACACCGGGGAGCTGTTTTTT. Protein sequence: CSPRTGNTGELFF.

The rearrangement links TRBV29-1 to TRBJ2-7; possible D gene TRBD2, 6 bases. V lost 3 bases and J lost 3, with 9 bases in between. The length of the CDR3 is 12 residues. Germline-derived CDR1 and CDR2 are SQVTM and ANQGSEA. CDR3 region: CSVEQGGYEQYF. The CDR3 DNA is TGCAGCGTTGAGCAGGGAGGCTACGAGCAGTACTTC.

This clone showed up just a few times. The gene calls are TRBV5-4 and TRBJ2-3; 12 bases align to TRBD1. Germline lookup yields CDR1 SGHNT and CDR2 YYREEE (reference sequence). The CDR3 runs 16 residues. Germline trimming cut 4 bases from V and 3 bases from J; bases unmatched to any gene: 6. CDR3 bases: TGTGCCAGCAGCCCGGGGACAGGGGGCGCGACAGATACGCAGTATTTT. This translates into CASSPGTGGATDTQYF.